What follows is one TCR beta chain and its context. Its antigen is still unknown. Per-base quality was not reported, and no clone a single base away is much larger than it. At one collaborating source in Seattle, patients were enrolled during active infection and were followed longitudinally through the course of disease. The collaborating institutions used their own protocols to collect whole blood in K2EDTA tubes. For TCRbeta analysis, collaborators shipped samples in one of three forms: frozen whole blood, isolated PBMCs, or DNA extracted from either of those sample types. Sequences SGHTA (CDR1) and FQGNSA (CDR2) are obtained from the germline V gene. V was cut back by 2 bases and J by 2 bases, leaving a gap of 10 bases between them. The CDR3 has 14 amino acids, counting the end cysteine and phenylalanine. The CDR3 DNA has 42 bases and is translated from base 1. TCRbeta CDR3 regions were amplified from genomic DNA by means of the immunoSEQ Assay, a bias-controlled multiplex PCR. The authors processed their data as follows. The number of nucleated cells in each sample was estimated by amplification of reference gene primers within the assay. To quantify the absolute abundance of each unique TCRbeta CDR3 rearrangement, sequence reads were collapsed and filtered. For each sample, productive Simpson clonality was calculated as the square root of Simpson's diversity index across productive rearrangements. TCRdb carries this immuneACCESS record with in-frame sequences only. Its versions omit some clonotypes, under half of them owing to an unresolved V gene in the studies checked, with the rest unexplained. The V and J calls and the clone size are those of that table, but D and trimming were determined from the DNA. The sample table shows about 200,000 clones, and more than 75% are seen once. About 20% of the sample is held by the ten biggest clonotypes.

This sample is drawn from a study of blood T cell repertoires in COVID-19 (dated by TCRdb to 2020 to 2022). In the study overall: The collaborator samples originated in the United States, Italy and Spain and spanned the acute and convalescent phases of COVID-19. The material from the prospective study consisted of cDNA or gDNA derived from T cells, B-cell-depleted T cells, or PBMCs. Subjects who had been exposed to COVID-19, were actively infected with it, or had recovered from it provided the deeply sampled blood TCRbeta repertoires that made up the dataset. The repertoires were made available in a free public database intended to serve as a resource for research on the immune response to SARS-CoV-2. Samples came from the ongoing ImmuneRACE study (first 160 participants) plus 1,254 subjects from 6 global collaborators. Sample metadata almost always included a de-identified subject ID, COVID-19 status, age in years and sex. Where HLA class I and class II types were available, the types were taken from metadata supplied by the sample provider, not from assay-based typing. The paper as a whole reports these results and caveats: Clinical and demographic metadata were provided uncurated, with the amount varying by source and participant.

The chain employs TRBV7-2 and TRBJ2-7; a weak D assignment points to TRBD1 (6 bases agree). Input material: peripheral blood. This TCR came from a person between 65 and 79 years old with COVID-19, enrolled during active disease. For the CDR3, the sequence is CASSLSNRAYEQYF. The DNA sequence is given as TGTGCCAGCAGCTTAAGTAACAGGGCCTACGAGCAGTACTTC.